These 8 T cell receptor beta chains were all obtained from the same sample, sequenced in a study of Graves' ophthalmopathy and Graves' hyperthyroidism. Researchers took RNA transcripts and amplified TCR beta CDR3 regions from them. Investigators did first-round RT-PCR with HTBI primers, then second-round multiplex PCR. TCRdb processed the multiplex PCR reads anew with MiXCR; each CDR3 protein has one entry. The table lists around 1.1 million distinct CDR3 sequences, 35% to 40% of them singletons, with roughly 11% in the top ten. Sequences were obtained from peripheral blood or thyroid tissue (not recorded which). All receptors come from an adult man with Graves' hyperthyroidism.

Note on this clonotype: An end of the junction differs from the germline gene, which may be a read error. The V gene is TRBV10-2, the J gene TRBJ2-7; maybe TRBD1 (6 bases). This CDR3 has 15 residues. The germline CDR1 and CDR2 sequences are WSHSY and SAAADI. CDR3 DNA: TGTGCCAGCAGCCAACGGACAGAGGGTTCCCACGAGCAGTACTTC. Translation gives CASSQRTEGSHEQYF.

The chain links TRBV20-1 to TRBJ1-2; perhaps TRBD1 as D (6 bases). This CDR3 spans 13 amino acids. Trimming took off 0 bases at V and 7 bases at J, with 12 bases between the two ends. Per the germline V gene, CDR1 is DFQATT and CDR2 is SNEGSKA (reference sequence). The CDR3 loop is CSARDAGVGGYTF. CDR3 DNA sequence: TGCAGTGCTAGAGATGCAGGGGTCGGTGGCTACACCTTC.

The chain uses TRBV20-1 and TRBJ1-1; maybe TRBD1 (5 bases). The V end was cut by 2 bases, the J end by 1 base, with 8 bases between. The CDR3 covers 13 residues. CDR1 and CDR2 (germline): DFQATT, SNEGSKA (reference sequence). In DNA form, the CDR3 reads TGCAGTGCTAGACTAGACAGGAACACTGAAGCTTTCTTT. It codes for CSARLDRNTEAFF.

This clonotype was seen many times. The chain joins TRBV7-9 to TRBJ1-1; TRBD1 is a possible D gene (5 bases). The CDR3 is 17 amino acids. Deletions cut 1 base from V and 3 bases from J, with 18 bases between. Germline CDR1 and CDR2: SEHNR and FQNEAQ (reference sequence). CDR3 in DNA: TGTGCCAGCAGCTTAGTATTCGGGTTCCGGGGCGACACTGAAGCTTTCTTT. This gives the protein CASSLVFGFRGDTEAFF.

This chain connects TRBV9 to TRBJ2-5, with 7 positions matching TRBD1. The CDR3 covers 15 residues. The germline CDR1 and CDR2 sequences are SGDLS and YYNGEE. V lost 3 bases, J lost 1 base, and 6 bases stayed unmatched. DNA of the CDR3: TGTGCCAGCAGCGCAGGACAGGCTTTCCAAGAGACCCAGTACTTC. It codes for CASSAGQAFQETQYF. Full variable domain (missing parts from reference TRBV9 and TRBJ2-5): DSGVTQTPKHLITATGQRVTLRCSPRSGDLSVYWYQQSLDQGLQFLIQYYNGEERAKGNILERFSAQQFPDLHSELNLSSLELGDSALYFCASSAGQAFQETQYFGPGTRLLVL.

The chain uses TRBV19 and TRBJ1-4; tentatively, D is TRBD1 (5 bases). CDR3 length equals 14 residues. The germline CDR1 and CDR2 sequences are LNHDA and SQIVND (reference sequence). Trimming took off 6 bases at V and 2 bases at J, with 10 bases between the two ends. CDR3 region: CASSSKGTNEKLFF. As DNA, the CDR3 is TGTGCCAGTAGCTCTAAGGGGACTAATGAAAAACTGTTTTTT.

This clonotype was recorded at least ten times. This chain connects TRBV15 to TRBJ1-4; D gene ambiguous. The CDR3 consists of 15 residues. Germline V gene data show CDR1 as LNHNV and CDR2 as YYDKDF (reference sequence). V shed 2 bases and J shed 0 bases, with 7 bases lying between them. Here the CDR3 reads CATSRNRATNEKLFF. For the CDR3, the DNA is TGTGCCACCAGCAGAAACCGAGCAACTAATGAAAAACTGTTTTTT.

This clonotype has a handful of counts. At one of its ends the junction is not consistent with the germline gene, which may arise from a read error. The rearrangement links TRBV10-2 to TRBJ2-2, with D tentatively TRBD1 or TRBD2 (7 bases each). The CDR3 is made up of 18 amino acids. Germline loops: CDR1 WSHSY, CDR2 SAAADI. CDR3 protein: CASREGNKGAEWTGELFF. As DNA, the CDR3 is TGTGCCAGCAGGGAGGGAAATAAGGGGGCTGAGTGGACCGGGGAGCTGTTTTTT.